This TCR beta chain was recorded in a study of T cell responses to AZD1222 COVID-19 vaccine. Study-wide findings and caveats: A reported finding is that nearly half of spike-specific TCRs target unmutated variant regions. Vaccine-associated CD4 TCRs spanned spike, dominant at 160-218 and 743-854.

CDR3 length: 15 amino acids. V was trimmed by 5 bases and J by 2 bases, leaving 13 bases between them. In germline, CDR1 is LNHDA, CDR2 SQIVND (reference sequence). On this clone: The antigen remains undetermined.

The protocol was immunoSEQ multiplex PCR, while the TCRdb copy is restricted to in-frame clones and leaves out a portion. This table holds 150,000 to 180,000 clones, 90% found once. The source of this sequence is an adult who received the AZD1222 COVID-19 vaccine. The sequencing here drew on peripheral blood, taken 28 days after the second AZD1222 dose. V and J are TRBV19 and TRBJ1-5; D gene unclear. The CDR3 region is CASSYGAGGNQPQHF. The CDR3 DNA follows: TGTGCCAGTAGTTATGGTGCCGGGGGCAATCAGCCCCAGCATTTT.